This paragraph reports one TCR beta chain. Its antigen is undetermined. The data were produced by immunoSEQ multiplex PCR, yet TCRdb's version contains in-frame clones alone and is incomplete. The sample lists about 190,000 clones, approximately 91% seen once, with 0.75% to 1% in the top ten. This specimen belongs to a study of T cell responses to AZD1222 COVID-19 vaccine. Study conclusions and caveats: Among the donors, most were white British and more were female, and clonal diversity was possibly underestimated. There were repertoire samples only from the period after the peak T cell response. Spike-spanning, vaccine-associated CD4 TCRs were dominant at 160-218 and 743-854.

The CDR3 extends over 15 amino acids. The V end lost 1 base, the J end lost 5 bases, and 14 bases lay between the germline ends. Germline V gene lookup returns CDR1 LGHDT and CDR2 YNNKEL (reference sequence). The sample consisted of peripheral blood, taken on day 0 of AZD1222 vaccination. The sequence was obtained from an adult in good health. The V and J genes are TRBV3-1 (or the pseudogene TRBV3-2) and TRBJ2-5; the D is unclear. The CDR3 spells CASSQGLIKSETQYF. DNA of the CDR3: TGTGCCAGCAGCCAAGGGCTTATTAAGTCGGAGACCCAGTACTTC.